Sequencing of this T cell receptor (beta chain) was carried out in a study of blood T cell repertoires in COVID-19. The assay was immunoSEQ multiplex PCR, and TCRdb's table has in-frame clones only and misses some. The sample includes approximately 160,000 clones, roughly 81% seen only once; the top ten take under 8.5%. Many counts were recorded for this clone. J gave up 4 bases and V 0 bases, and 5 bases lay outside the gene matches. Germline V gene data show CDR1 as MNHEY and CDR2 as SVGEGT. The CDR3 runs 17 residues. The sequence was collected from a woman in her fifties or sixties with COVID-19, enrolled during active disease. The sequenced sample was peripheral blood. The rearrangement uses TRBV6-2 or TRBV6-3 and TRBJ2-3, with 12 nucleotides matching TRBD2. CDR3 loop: CASSYSTSGRSPDTQYF. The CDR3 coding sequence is TGTGCCAGCAGTTACTCGACTAGCGGGAGAAGCCCAGATACGCAGTATTTT.